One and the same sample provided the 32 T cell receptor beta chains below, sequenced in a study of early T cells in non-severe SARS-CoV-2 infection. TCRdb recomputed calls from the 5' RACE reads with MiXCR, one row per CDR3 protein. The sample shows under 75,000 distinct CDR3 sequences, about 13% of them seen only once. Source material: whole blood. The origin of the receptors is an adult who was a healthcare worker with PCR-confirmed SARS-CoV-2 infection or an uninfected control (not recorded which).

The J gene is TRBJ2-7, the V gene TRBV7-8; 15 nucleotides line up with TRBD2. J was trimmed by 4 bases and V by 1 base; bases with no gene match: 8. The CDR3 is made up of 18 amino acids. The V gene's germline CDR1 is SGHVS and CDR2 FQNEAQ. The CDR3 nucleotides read TGTGCCAGCAGCTTAGGGACAGGCGGACTAGCGGGAGGGTACGAGCAGTACTTC. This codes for CASSLGTGGLAGGYEQYF. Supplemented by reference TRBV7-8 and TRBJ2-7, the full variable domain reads GAGVSQSPRYKVAKRGQDVALRCDPISGHVSLFWYQQALGQGPEFLTYFQNEAQLDKSGLPSDRFFAERPEGSVSTLKIQRTQQEDSAVYLCASSLGTGGLAGGYEQYFGPGTRLTVT.

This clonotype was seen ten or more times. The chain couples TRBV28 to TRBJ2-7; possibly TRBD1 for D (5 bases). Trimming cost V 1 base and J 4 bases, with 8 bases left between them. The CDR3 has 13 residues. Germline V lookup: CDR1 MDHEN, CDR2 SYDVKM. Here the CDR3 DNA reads TGTGCCAGCAGTTTATCAGGGATATACGAGCAGTACTTC. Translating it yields CASSLSGIYEQYF.

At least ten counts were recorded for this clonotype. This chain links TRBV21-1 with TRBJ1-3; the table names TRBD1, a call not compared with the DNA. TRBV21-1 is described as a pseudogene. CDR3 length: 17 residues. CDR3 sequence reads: CASSKRFRATSGNTIYF. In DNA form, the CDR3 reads TGTGCCAGCAGCAAAAGGTTCCGGGCCACTTCTGGAAACACCATATATTTT.

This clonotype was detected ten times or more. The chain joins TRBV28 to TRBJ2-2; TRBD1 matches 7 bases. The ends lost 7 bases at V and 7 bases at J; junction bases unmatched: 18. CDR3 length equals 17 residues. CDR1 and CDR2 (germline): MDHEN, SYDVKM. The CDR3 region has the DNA TGTGCCAGCAAAGCTGACAGGGCCTCGCCGGAAAGCGGGGAGCTGTTTTTT. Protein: CASKADRASPESGELFF.

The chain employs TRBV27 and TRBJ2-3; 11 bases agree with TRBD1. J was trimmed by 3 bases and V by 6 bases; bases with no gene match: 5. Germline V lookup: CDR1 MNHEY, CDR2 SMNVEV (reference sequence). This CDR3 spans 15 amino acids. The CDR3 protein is CASRRGTGGTDTQYF. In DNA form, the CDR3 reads TGTGCCAGCAGGCGCGGGACAGGGGGTACAGATACGCAGTATTTT.

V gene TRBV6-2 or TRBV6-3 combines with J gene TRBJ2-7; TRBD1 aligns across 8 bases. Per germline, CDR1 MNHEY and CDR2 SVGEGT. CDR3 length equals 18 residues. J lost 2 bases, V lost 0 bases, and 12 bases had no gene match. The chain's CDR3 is CASSYSLFHPGQAYEQYF. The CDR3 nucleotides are TGTGCCAGCAGTTACTCCCTCTTTCACCCGGGACAGGCCTACGAGCAGTACTTC.

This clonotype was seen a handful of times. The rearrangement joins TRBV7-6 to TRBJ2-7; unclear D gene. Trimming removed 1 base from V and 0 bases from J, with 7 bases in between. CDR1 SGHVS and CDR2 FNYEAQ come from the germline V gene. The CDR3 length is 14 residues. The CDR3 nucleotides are TGTGCCAGCAGCTTAGACCTGAACTCCTACGAGCAGTACTTC. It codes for CASSLDLNSYEQYF.

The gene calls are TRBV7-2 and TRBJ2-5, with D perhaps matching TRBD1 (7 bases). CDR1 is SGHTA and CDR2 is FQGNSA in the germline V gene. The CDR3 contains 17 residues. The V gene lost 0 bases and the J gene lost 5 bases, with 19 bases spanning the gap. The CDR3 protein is CASSLAPPWRGPETQYF. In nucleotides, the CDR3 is TGTGCCAGCAGCTTAGCACCCCCGTGGAGGGGGCCTGAGACCCAGTACTTC.

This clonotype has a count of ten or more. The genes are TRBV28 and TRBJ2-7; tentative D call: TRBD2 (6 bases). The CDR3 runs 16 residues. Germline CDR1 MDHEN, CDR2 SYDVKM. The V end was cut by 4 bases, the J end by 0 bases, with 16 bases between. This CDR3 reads CASSSPASASSYEQYF. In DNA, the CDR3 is TGTGCCAGCAGTTCCCCGGCTAGCGCGAGCTCCTACGAGCAGTACTTC. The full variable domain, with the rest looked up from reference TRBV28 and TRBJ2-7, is DVKVTQSSRYLVKRTGEKVFLECVQDMDHENMFWYRQDPGLGLRLIYFSYDVKMKEKGDIPEGYSVSREKKERFSLILESASTNQTSMYLCASSSPASASSYEQYFGPGTRLTVT.

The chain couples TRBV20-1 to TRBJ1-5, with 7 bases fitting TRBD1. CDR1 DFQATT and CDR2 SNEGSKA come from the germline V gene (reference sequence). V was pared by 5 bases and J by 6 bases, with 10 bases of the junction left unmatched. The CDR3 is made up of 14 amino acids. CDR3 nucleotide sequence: TGCAGTGCTCTACCGACAGGGTCGGGTCAGCCCCAGCATTTT. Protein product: CSALPTGSGQPQHF.

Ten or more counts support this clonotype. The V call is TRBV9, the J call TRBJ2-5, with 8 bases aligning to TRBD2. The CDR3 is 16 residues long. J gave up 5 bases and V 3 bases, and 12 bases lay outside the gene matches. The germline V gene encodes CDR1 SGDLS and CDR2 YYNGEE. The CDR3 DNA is TGTGCCAGCAGCGAAGGAGGAGCGGGAGTGGGGGAGACCCAGTACTTC. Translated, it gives CASSEGGAGVGETQYF.

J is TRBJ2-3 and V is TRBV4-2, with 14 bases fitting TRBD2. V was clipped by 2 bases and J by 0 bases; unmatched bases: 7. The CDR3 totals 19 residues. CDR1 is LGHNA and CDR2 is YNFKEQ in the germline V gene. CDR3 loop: CASSQLTSGRAGSTDTQYF. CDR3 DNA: TGTGCCAGCAGCCAATTGACTAGCGGGAGGGCCGGGAGCACAGATACGCAGTATTTT.

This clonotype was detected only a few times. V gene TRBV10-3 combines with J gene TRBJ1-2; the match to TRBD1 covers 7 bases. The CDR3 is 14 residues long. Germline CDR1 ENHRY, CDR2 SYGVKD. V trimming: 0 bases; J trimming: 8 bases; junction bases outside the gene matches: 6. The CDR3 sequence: CAISESNRGYGYTF. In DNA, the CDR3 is TGTGCCATCAGTGAGTCGAACAGGGGTTACGGCTACACCTTC.

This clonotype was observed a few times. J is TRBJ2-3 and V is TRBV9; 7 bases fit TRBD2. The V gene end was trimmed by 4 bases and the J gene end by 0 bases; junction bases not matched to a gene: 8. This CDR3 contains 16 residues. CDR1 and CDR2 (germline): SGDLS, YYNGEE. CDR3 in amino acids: CASSYGGERSTDTQYF. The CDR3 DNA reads TGTGCCAGCAGCTATGGGGGGGAGAGGAGCACAGATACGCAGTATTTT.

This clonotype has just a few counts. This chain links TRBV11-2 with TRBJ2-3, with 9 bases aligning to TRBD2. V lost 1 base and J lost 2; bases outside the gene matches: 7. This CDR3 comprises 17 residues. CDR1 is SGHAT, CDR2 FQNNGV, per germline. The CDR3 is CASSLAAGGGPTDTQYF. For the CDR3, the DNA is TGTGCCAGCAGCTTAGCCGCGGGGGGGGGCCCCACAGATACGCAGTATTTT.

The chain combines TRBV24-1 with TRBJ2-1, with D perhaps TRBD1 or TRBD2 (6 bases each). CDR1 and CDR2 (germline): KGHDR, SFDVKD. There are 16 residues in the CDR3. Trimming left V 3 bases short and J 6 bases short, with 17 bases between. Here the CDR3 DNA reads TGTGCCACCAGTGATAGGCGGGGACAAAGCCTCAATGAGCAGTTCTTC. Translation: CATSDRRGQSLNEQFF.

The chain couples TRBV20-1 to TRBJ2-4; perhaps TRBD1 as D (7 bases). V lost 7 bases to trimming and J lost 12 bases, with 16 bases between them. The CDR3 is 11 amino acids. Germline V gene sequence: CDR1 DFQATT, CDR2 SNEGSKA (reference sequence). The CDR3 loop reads CSGGAGQSQYF. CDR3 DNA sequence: TGCAGTGGAGGTGCGGGACAGTCTCAGTACTTC.

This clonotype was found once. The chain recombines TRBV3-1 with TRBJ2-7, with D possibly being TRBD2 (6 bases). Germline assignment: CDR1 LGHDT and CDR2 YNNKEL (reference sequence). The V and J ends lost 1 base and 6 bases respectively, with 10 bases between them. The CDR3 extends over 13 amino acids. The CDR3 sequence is CASSQVRGGEQYF. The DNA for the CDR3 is TGTGCCAGCAGCCAAGTCCGGGGAGGCGAGCAGTACTTC.

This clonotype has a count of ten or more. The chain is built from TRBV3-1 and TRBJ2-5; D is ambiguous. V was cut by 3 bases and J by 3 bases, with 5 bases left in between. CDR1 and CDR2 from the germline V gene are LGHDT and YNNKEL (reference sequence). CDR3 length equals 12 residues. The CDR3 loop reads CASSHLKETQYF. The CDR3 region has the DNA TGTGCCAGCAGCCATTTAAAAGAGACCCAGTACTTC.

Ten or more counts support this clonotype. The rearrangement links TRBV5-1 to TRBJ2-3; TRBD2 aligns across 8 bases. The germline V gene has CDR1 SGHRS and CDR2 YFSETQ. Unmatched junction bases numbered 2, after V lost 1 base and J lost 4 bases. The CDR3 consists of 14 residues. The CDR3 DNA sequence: TGCGCCAGCAGCTTGAGCGGGAGATCAGATACGCAGTATTTT. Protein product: CASSLSGRSDTQYF.

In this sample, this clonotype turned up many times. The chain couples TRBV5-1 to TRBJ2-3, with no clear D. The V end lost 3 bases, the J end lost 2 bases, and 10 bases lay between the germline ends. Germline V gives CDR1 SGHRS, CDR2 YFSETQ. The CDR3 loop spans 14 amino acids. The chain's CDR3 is CASSYRTDTDTQYF. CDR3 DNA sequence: TGCGCCAGCAGCTATCGGACCGACACAGATACGCAGTATTTT.

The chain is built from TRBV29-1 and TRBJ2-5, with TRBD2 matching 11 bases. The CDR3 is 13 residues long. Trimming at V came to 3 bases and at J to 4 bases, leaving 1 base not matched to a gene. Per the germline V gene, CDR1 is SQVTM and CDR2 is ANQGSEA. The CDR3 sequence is CSVDTSGRETQYF. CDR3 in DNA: TGCAGCGTTGATACTAGCGGGAGAGAGACCCAGTACTTC.

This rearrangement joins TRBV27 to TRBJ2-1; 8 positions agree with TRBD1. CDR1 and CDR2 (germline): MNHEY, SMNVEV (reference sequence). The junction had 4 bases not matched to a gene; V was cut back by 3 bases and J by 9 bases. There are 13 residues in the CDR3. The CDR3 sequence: CASSLLQGGEQFF. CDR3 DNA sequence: TGTGCCAGCAGTTTGTTACAGGGGGGTGAGCAGTTCTTC.

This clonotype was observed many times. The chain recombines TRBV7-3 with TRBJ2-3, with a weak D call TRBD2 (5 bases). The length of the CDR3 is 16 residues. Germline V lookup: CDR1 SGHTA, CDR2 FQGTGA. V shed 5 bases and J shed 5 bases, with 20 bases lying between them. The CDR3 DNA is TGTGCCAGCAGCCCTACCCCGGGCTCCCGGGGAGATACGCAGTATTTT. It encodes CASSPTPGSRGDTQYF.

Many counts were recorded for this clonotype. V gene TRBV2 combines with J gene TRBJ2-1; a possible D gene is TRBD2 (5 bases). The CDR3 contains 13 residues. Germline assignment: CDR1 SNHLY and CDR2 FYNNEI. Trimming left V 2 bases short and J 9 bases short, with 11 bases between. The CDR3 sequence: CASSEWNRGEQFF. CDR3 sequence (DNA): TGTGCCAGCAGTGAATGGAATCGGGGTGAGCAGTTCTTC.

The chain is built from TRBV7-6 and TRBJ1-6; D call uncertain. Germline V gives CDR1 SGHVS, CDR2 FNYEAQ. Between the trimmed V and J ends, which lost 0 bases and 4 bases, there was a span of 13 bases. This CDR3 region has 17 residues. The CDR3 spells CASSLALTVGYNSPLHF. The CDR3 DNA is TGTGCCAGCAGCTTAGCGCTCACCGTCGGGTATAATTCACCCCTCCACTTT.

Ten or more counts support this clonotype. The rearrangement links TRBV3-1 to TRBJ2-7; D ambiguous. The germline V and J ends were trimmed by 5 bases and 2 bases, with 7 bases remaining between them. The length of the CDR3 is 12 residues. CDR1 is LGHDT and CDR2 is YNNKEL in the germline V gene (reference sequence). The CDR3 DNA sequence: TGTGCCAGCAGCACCCTGGCCTACGAGCAGTACTTC. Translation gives CASSTLAYEQYF.

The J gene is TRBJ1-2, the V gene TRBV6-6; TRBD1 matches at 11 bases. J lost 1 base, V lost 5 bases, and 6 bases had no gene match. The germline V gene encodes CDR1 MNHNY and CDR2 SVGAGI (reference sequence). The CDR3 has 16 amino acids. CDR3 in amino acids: CASSGGTGGINYGYTF. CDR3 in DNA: TGTGCCAGCAGTGGAGGGACAGGGGGTATTAACTATGGCTACACCTTC.

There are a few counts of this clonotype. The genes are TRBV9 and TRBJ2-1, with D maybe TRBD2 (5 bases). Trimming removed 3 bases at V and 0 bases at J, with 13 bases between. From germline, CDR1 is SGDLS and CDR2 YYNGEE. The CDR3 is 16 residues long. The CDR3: CASSGEGGLSYNEQFF. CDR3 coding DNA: TGTGCCAGCAGCGGAGAGGGCGGACTCTCCTACAATGAGCAGTTCTTC.

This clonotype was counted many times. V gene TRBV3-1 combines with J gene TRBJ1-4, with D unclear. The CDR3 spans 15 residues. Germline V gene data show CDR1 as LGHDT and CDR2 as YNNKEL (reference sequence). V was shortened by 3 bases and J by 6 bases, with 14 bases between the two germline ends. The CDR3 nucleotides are TGTGCCAGCAGCCATACAACCCGGAATGATGAAAAACTGTTTTTT. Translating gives CASSHTTRNDEKLFF.

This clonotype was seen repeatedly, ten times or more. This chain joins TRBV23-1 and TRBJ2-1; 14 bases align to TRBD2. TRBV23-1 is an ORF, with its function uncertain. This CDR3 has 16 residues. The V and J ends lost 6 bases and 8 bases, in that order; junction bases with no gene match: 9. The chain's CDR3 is CASRLTSGRACDEQFF. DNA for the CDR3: TGCGCCAGCAGACTGACTAGCGGGAGGGCCTGTGATGAGCAGTTCTTC.

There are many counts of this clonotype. The CDR3 DNA follows: TGCAGCGTTGAAAACAGGGATTATGGAAACACCATATATTTT. This sequence encodes CSVENRDYGNTIYF. This rearrangement joins TRBV29-1 to TRBJ1-3; perhaps TRBD1 as D (6 bases). There are 14 residues in the CDR3. V lost 2 bases to trimming and J lost 3 bases, with 11 bases between them. Looked up from germline, CDR1 is SQVTM and CDR2 is ANQGSEA.